This T cell receptor beta chain was sequenced in a study of cytomegalovirus exposure and HLA in healthy donors. This clone turned up a few times. PCR primers comprised 60 Vbeta and 13 Jbeta primers. Repertoires were generated with immunoSEQ multiplex PCR, while TCRdb's copy carries only in-frame clones and drops some. The repertoire holds fewer than 60,000 clones, with about 57% as singletons. Per germline, CDR1 SNHLY and CDR2 FYNNEI. V gave up 3 bases and J gave up 4 bases; unmatched junction bases: 7. The CDR3 loop spans 15 amino acids. The TCR originated in a human donor in good health. The chain recombines TRBV2 with TRBJ2-7; 9 nucleotides align to TRBD1. Input material: PBMCs. CDR3 in amino acids: CASSEDRGRSYEQYF. CDR3 bases: TGTGCCAGCAGTGAGGACAGGGGAAGAAGTTACGAGCAGTACTTC. The full variable domain, in which reference TRBV2 and TRBJ2-7 provide the parts outside the CDR3, is EPEVTQTPSHQVTQMGQEVILRCVPISNHLYFYWYRQILGQKVEFLVSFYNNEISEKSEIFDDQFSVERPDGSNFTLKIRSTKLEDSAMYFCASSEDRGRSYEQYFGPGTRLTVT.